This T cell receptor (beta chain) came from a study of human T cells and chemical hapten exposure. The wider study: Alopecia areata, totalis or universalis affected patients, mainly female.

The CDR3 runs 12 residues. The V end was cut by 6 bases, the J end by 4 bases, with 9 bases between. From germline, CDR1 is MNHNY and CDR2 SVGAGI (reference sequence). Time point here: pre-sensitization, week 0. Treatment given: therapeutic diphenylcyclopropenone sensitization with weekly scalp DPC. Sequencing started from total RNA isolated from unfractionated whole blood. TCRdb independently ran MiXCR on the RACE reads; one entry per CDR3 protein. There are approximately 320,000 distinct CDR3 sequences in the sample; 5.5% occur only once, and around 8% lies in the top ten. Source: whole blood, taken in connection with sensitization to the hapten diphenylcyclopropenone (DPC). The sequence came from a woman aged 18-29 years with alopecia areata. Some clones in this sample may be carry-over from other donors' samples. The chain is built from TRBV6-6 and TRBJ1-1, with no clear D. CDR3 amino acids: CASSPDGTEAFF. The CDR3 nucleotides are TGTGCCAGCAGCCCGGATGGCACTGAAGCTTTCTTT.